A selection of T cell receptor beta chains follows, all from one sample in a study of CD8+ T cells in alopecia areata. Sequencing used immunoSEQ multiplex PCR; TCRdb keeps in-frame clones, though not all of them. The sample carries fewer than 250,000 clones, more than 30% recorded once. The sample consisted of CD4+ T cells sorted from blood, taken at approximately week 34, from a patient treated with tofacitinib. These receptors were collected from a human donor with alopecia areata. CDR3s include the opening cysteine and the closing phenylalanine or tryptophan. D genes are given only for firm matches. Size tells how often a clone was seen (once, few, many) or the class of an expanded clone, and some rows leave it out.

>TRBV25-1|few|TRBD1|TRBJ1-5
CASSEGQGVKPQHF
TGTGCCAGCAGTGAAGGACAGGGGGTAAAACCCCAGCATTTT
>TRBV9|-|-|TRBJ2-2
CASSPQWARTGELFF
TGTGCCAGCAGCCCCCAATGGGCGAGAACCGGGGAGCTGTTTTTT
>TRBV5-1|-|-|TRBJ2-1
CASSLERNNEQFF
TGCGCCAGCAGCTTGGAACGCAACAATGAGCAGTTCTTC
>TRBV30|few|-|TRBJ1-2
CAWSTVRTNYGYTF
TGTGCCTGGTCGACAGTACGAACTAACTATGGCTACACCTTC
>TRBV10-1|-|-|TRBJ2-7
CASSDTGEQYF
TGCGCCAGCAGTGATACAGGGGAGCAGTACTTC
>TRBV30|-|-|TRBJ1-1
CAWGTNRDFRAFF
TGTGCCTGGGGGACCAACCGGGACTTTCGAGCTTTCTTT
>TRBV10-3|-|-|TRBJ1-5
CAIQGGENQPQHF
TGTGCCATCCAGGGCGGGGAGAATCAGCCCCAGCATTTT
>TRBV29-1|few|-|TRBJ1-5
CSVGRGAGEPQHF
TGCAGCGTTGGTCGCGGGGCAGGAGAGCCCCAGCATTTT
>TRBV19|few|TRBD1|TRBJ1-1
CASSRTGNTEAFF
TGTGCCAGTAGTAGGACAGGGAACACTGAAGCTTTCTTT
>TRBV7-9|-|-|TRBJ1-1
CASSRNTEAFF
TGTGCCAGCAGCAGGAACACTGAAGCTTTCTTT
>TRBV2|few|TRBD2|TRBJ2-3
CASSVGVLAGSTDTQYF
TGTGCCAGCAGTGTTGGGGTCCTAGCGGGGAGCACAGATACGCAGTATTTT
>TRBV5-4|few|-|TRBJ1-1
CASSFNTEAFF
TGTGCCAGCAGCTTTAACACTGAAGCTTTCTTT
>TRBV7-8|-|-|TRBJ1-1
CASSKHRVTNTEAFF
TGTGCCAGCAGCAAACACAGGGTGACGAACACTGAAGCTTTCTTT
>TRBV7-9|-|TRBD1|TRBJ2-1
CASSRDRLSYNEQFF
TGTGCCAGCAGCCGGGACAGACTATCCTACAATGAGCAGTTCTTC
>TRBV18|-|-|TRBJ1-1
CASSSQGSEAFF
TGTGCCAGCTCATCTCAGGGGTCTGAAGCTTTCTTT
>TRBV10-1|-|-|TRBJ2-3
CASSESTSGTQYF
TGCGCCAGCAGTGAGTCGACCTCCGGTACGCAGTATTTT
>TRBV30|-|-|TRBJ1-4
CAWSDIAGATNEKLFF
TGTGCCTGGAGCGACATAGCGGGGGCAACTAATGAAAAACTGTTTTTT
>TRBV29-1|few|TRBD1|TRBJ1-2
CGARDRWSDYGYTF
TGCGGAGCGAGGGACAGGTGGAGTGACTATGGCTACACCTTC
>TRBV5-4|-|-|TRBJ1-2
CASSSDDYGYTF
TGTGCCAGCAGCTCAGATGACTATGGCTACACCTTC
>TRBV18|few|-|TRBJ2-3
CASSPPSADTQYF
TGTGCCAGCTCACCTCCTAGTGCAGATACGCAGTATTTT
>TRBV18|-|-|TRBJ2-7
CASSPPIPAGHQYF
TGTGCCAGCTCACCGCCGATCCCCGCAGGACATCAGTACTTC
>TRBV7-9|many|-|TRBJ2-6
CASSVTVGANVLTF
TGTGCCAGCAGCGTTACAGTTGGGGCCAACGTCCTGACTTTC
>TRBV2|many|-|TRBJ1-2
CASSGTLFYGYTF
TGTGCCAGCAGTGGGACCCTCTTCTATGGCTACACCTTC
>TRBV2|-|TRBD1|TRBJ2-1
CASSGQGNNEQFF
TGTGCCAGCAGTGGACAGGGCAACAATGAGCAGTTCTTC
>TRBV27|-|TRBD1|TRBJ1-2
CASSLSQGERGYTF
TGTGCCAGCAGTTTATCACAGGGGGAGCGGGGCTACACCTTC
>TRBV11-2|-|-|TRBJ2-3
CASKAHHTDTQYF
TGTGCCAGCAAAGCCCACCACACAGATACGCAGTATTTT
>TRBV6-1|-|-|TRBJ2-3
CASSGIGTQYF
TGTGCCAGCAGTGGAATCGGTACGCAGTATTTT
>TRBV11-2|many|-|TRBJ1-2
CASSLDRNYGYTF
TGTGCCAGCAGCTTAGATCGGAACTATGGCTACACCTTC
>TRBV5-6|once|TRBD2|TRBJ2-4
CASSGTSGSRNIQYF
TGTGCCAGCAGCGGGACTAGCGGGAGCAGGAACATTCAGTACTTC
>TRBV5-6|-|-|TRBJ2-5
CASSLREETQYF
TGTGCCAGCAGCTTGAGGGAAGAGACCCAGTACTTC
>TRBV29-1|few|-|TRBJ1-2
CSVTVLLSANYGYTF
TGCAGCGTTACCGTTCTATTGTCAGCTAACTATGGCTACACCTTC
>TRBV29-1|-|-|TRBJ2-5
CSVTQGGPQETQYF
TGCAGCGTTACGCAGGGCGGCCCTCAAGAGACCCAGTACTTC
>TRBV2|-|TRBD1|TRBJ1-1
CASSDRVWTEAFF
TGTGCCAGCAGCGACAGGGTTTGGACTGAAGCTTTCTTT
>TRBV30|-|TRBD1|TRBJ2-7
CAWARDRISYEQYF
TGTGCCTGGGCCCGGGACAGGATTTCCTACGAGCAGTACTTC
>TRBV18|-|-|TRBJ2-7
CASSTGILGRNKQYF
TGTGCCAGCTCAACCGGGATTTTAGGGAGGAACAAGCAGTACTTC
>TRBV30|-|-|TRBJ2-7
CAWIHGTGTREQYF
TGTGCCTGGATCCACGGGACAGGGACTAGGGAGCAGTACTTC
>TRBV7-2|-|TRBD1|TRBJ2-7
CASSIPGQGNEQYF
TGTGCCAGCAGCATTCCGGGACAGGGGAACGAGCAGTACTTC
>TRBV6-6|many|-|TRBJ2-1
CASSLGAYNEQFF
TGTGCCAGCAGTTTAGGGGCCTACAATGAGCAGTTCTTC
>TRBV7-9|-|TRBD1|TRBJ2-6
CASSPRDRGSGANVLTF
TGTGCCAGCAGCCCCCGGGACAGGGGGTCGGGGGCCAACGTCCTGACTTTC
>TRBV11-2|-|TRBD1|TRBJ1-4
CASSLVLRRGQDFEKLFF
TGTGCCAGCAGCTTAGTGCTAAGACGTGGACAGGATTTCGAAAAACTGTTTTTT
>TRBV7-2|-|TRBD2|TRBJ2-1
CASSSPGLAGPPGNEQFF
TGTGCCAGCAGCTCACCGGGACTAGCGGGGCCCCCCGGCAATGAGCAGTTCTTC
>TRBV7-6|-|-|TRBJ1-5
CASSLGPRGPQHF
TGTGCCAGCAGCTTAGGACCTAGGGGGCCCCAGCATTTT
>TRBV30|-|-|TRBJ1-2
CAWRFSGGDYGYTF
TGTGCCTGGAGGTTTTCGGGGGGAGACTATGGCTACACCTTC
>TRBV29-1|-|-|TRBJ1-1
CSGGGDTEAFF
TGCAGCGGGGGCGGGGACACTGAAGCTTTCTTT
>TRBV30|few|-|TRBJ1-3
CAWSSDRHSGNTIYF
TGTGCCTGGAGTTCCGACCGCCACTCTGGAAACACCATATATTTT
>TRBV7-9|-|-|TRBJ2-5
CASSQGHSGQETQYF
TGTGCCAGCAGTCAAGGTCACAGTGGCCAAGAGACCCAGTACTTC
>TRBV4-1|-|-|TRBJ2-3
CASSQGLRGPGENTDTQYF
TGCGCCAGCAGCCAAGGATTAAGAGGCCCCGGGGAAAACACAGATACGCAGTATTTT